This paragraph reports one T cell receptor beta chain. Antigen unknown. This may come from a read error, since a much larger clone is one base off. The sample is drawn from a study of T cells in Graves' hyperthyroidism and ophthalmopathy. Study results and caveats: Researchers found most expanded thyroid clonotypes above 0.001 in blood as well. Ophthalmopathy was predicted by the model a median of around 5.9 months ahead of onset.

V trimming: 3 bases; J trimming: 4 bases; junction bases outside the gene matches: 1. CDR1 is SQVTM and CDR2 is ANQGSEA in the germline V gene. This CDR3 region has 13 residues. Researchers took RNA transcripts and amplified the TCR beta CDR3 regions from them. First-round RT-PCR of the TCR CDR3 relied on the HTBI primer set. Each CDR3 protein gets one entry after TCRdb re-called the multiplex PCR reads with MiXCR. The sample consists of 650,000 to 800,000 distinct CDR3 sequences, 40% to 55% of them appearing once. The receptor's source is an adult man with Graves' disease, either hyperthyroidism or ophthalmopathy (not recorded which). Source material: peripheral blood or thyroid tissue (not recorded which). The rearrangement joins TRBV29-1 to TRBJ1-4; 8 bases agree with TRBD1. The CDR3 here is CSVDGTGNEKLFF. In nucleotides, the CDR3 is TGCAGCGTTGACGGGACAGGTAATGAAAAACTGTTTTTT.